Detailed here is one T cell receptor beta chain. The antigen remains undetermined. Generated by immunoSEQ multiplex PCR, the TCRdb table keeps only in-frame clones and is missing some. The table records fewer than 65,000 clones, 84% of them present only once. Those with chemo-refractory metastatic non-small-cell lung cancer were treated with focal radiation combined with CTLA-4 blockade using ipilimumab. This entry is derived from a study of radiotherapy plus CTLA-4 blockade in lung cancer. In the study overall: An objective response was seen in around a sixth of patients, and disease control in just over 30%. Study outcomes and limitations: Following radiotherapy plus ipilimumab, tumor-derived TCR clones expanded in the blood.

Sequenced here: peripheral blood, sampled from a patient treated with radiotherapy plus ipilimumab. The receptor was isolated from a human donor with non-small cell lung cancer whose response to radiotherapy plus ipilimumab could not be evaluated.

CDR3 sequence reads: CASINLLEQFF. The CDR3 region has the DNA TGCGCCAGCATTAATCTGCTAGAGCAGTTCTTC. This chain uses TRBV10-1 with TRBJ2-1; D unclear. V gave up 7 bases and J gave up 10 bases, with 11 bases separating them. Germline CDR1 reads WNHNN; CDR2 reads SYGVQD (reference sequence). The CDR3 has 11 residues.